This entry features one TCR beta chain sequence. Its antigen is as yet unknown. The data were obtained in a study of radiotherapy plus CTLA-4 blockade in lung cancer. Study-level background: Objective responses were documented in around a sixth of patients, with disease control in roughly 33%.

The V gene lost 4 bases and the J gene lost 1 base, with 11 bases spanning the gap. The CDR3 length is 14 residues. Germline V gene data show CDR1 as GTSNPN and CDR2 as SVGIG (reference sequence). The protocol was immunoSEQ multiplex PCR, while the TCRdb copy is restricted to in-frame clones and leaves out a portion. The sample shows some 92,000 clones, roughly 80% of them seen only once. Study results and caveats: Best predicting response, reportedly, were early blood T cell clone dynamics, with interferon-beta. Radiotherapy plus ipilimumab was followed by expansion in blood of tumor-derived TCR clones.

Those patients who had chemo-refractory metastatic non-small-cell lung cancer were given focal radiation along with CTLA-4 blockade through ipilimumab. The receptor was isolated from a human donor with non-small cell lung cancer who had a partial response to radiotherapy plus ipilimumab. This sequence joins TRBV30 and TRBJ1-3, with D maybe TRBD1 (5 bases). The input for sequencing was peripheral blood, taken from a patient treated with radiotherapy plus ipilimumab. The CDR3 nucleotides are TGTGCCTGGACGCCCGGGGGTTCTGGAAACACCATATATTTT. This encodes CAWTPGGSGNTIYF.